The sequence of this T cell receptor (beta chain) was determined in a study of cytomegalovirus exposure and HLA in healthy donors. Study-wide findings and caveats: It has been reported that TCR beta sequences accurately predicted the HLA-A and HLA-B alleles of most subjects. Presence/absence analysis assumed near-uniform sequencing depth across donors. The study flagged around 160 TCR beta chains as cytomegalovirus-associated.

Note on this clone: The antigen remains undetermined. Germline and junction disagree at one end, which may indicate a read error.

This CDR3 spans 13 amino acids. Per the germline V gene, CDR1 is SSHAT and CDR2 is FNYEAQ (reference sequence). PCR employed 60 Vbeta and 13 Jbeta primers. Profiled with immunoSEQ multiplex PCR; TCRdb holds only in-frame clones, not every one. The data show about 130,000 clones, more than 80% seen once. Sequences were obtained from PBMCs. The chain has TRBV7-7 and TRBJ2-1; 11 bases match TRBD1. This receptor was identified in a man aged 25 to 40 in good health and CMV-seronegative. CDR3 DNA sequence: TGTGCTAGCAGCTATGGACAGGGGGCGCCTCAGTTCTTC. Translation: CASSYGQGAPQFF.